The 4 T cell receptor beta chains below all came from one sample that was sequenced in a study of blood T cell repertoires in COVID-19. Some clones are missing from TCRdb's copy, which holds only in-frame ones; the method was immunoSEQ multiplex PCR. The data hold more than 45,000 clones, with about 90% observed a single time. The sequenced sample was peripheral blood. Every receptor here comes from a human donor with active COVID-19. The donor label of this sample is uncertain.

This clone occurred a few times. The gene calls are TRBV6-4 and TRBJ2-2, with 9 bases matching TRBD1. Germline CDR1 reads MRHNA; CDR2 reads SNTAGT. The V segment lost 4 bases and the J segment 3 bases; nucleotides outside the gene matches: 0. The CDR3 covers 14 residues. The CDR3 coding sequence is TGTGCCAGCAGTGGACAGGGGGACACCGGGGAGCTGTTTTTT. Translated, it gives CASSGQGDTGELFF.

The rearrangement uses TRBV6-5 and TRBJ2-7; no clear D. The CDR3 has 13 amino acids. Germline CDR1 is MNHEY and CDR2 is SVGAGI. Trimming took off 7 bases at V and 4 bases at J, with 14 bases between the two ends. This chain's CDR3 is CASKPLSSYEQYF. CDR3 bases: TGTGCCAGCAAACCGCTGAGTAGTTACGAGCAGTACTTC.

The genes are TRBV10-3 and TRBJ1-1; unclear D gene. Germline loops: CDR1 ENHRY, CDR2 SYGVKD. CDR3 length: 11 amino acids. The V gene lost 3 bases and the J gene lost 5 bases, with 4 bases spanning the gap. Written as DNA, the CDR3 is TGTGCCATCAGTGACGGTACTGAAGCTTTCTTT. It is translated as CAISDGTEAFF.

This rearrangement joins TRBV29-1 to TRBJ2-2; D possibly corresponds to TRBD2 (5 bases). V gave up 6 bases and J gave up 8 bases, with 16 bases separating them. This CDR3 has 13 amino acids. Germline CDR1 is SQVTM and CDR2 is ANQGSEA. The CDR3 is CSVGLPAQGELFF. The CDR3 bases are TGCAGCGTCGGACTGCCCGCTCAGGGGGAGCTGTTTTTT.